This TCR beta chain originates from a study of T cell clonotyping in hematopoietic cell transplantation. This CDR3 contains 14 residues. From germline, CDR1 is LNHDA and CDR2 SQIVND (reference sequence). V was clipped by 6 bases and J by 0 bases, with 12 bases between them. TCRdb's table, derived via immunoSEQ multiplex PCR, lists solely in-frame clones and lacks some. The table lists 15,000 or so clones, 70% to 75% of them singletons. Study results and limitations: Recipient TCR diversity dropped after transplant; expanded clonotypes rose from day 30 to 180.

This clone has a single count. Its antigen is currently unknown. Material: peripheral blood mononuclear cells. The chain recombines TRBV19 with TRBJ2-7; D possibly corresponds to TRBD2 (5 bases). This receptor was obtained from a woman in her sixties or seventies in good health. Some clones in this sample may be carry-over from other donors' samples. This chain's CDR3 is CASRETGSSYEQYF. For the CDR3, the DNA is TGTGCCAGTAGAGAGACGGGGAGCTCCTACGAGCAGTACTTC.